The rows below give T cell receptor beta chains drawn from one sample of a study of T cell repertoires in cytomegalovirus infection. The antigens of these receptors remain unknown. TCRdb called the reads again in MiXCR, with one record for every CDR3 protein. The sample shows roughly 730,000 distinct CDR3 sequences, about 33% of them seen only once. The starting material was cultured PBMCs, obtained from culture after CMV antigen stimulation. The receptors shown here come from a human donor in good health (CMV status not recorded). Some clones in this sample may be carry-over from other donors' samples. Each CDR3 is given with its conserved first and last residue. A D gene is named only where the DNA matches it firmly. Some rows have no size entry. The others give once, few or many, or a class for an expanded clone.

j_call | v_call | clone_size | d_call | cdr3_nt | cdr3_aa
TRBJ2-7 | TRBV7-2 | many | - | TGTGCCAGCAGCTTGGGGACACATGGCTCCTACGAGCAGTACTTC | CASSLGTHGSYEQYF
TRBJ2-3 | TRBV7-2 | - | TRBD2 | TGTGCCAGCAGCCGGACTAGCGGGGACTTCAGAGATACGCAGTATTTT | CASSRTSGDFRDTQYF
TRBJ1-2 | TRBV7-2 | many | TRBD1 | TGTGCCAGCAGCTCCGGGACAGGGGGGGGCTACACCTTC | CASSSGTGGGYTF
TRBJ2-1 | TRBV4-3 | - | TRBD2 | TGCGCCAGCAGCCAAGATATCGCGGGAGTCTACAATGAGCAGTTCTTC | CASSQDIAGVYNEQFF
TRBJ1-4 | TRBV19 | few | - | TGTGCCAGTAGTATAGAAGGGTTTCAAGAAAAACTGTTTTTT | CASSIEGFQEKLFF
TRBJ2-7 | TRBV7-8 | - | - | TGTGCCAGCAGCCTACCCGCCCCCGAGCAGTACTTC | CASSLPAPEQYF
TRBJ2-1 | TRBV2 | - | - | TGTGCCAGCAGTTCACGGGCCAACAATGAGCAGTTCTTC | CASSSRANNEQFF
TRBJ2-3 | TRBV19 | once | TRBD2 | TGTGCCAGTAGTAGCCCGTCAGCGGGGTCTAGCACAGATACGCAGTATTTT | CASSSPSAGSSTDTQYF
TRBJ1-6 | TRBV20-1 | - | TRBD1 | TGCAGTGCTGCAGGGGGGTCCGATTCACCCCTCCACTTT | CSAAGGSDSPLHF
TRBJ1-1 | TRBV12-3/TRBV12-4 | - | - | TGTGCCAGCACCAAGAACTTGAACACTGAAGCTTTCTTT | CASTKNLNTEAFF
TRBJ2-3 | TRBV5-1 | - | - | TGCGCCAGCAGCTTGAGGGATGTGGGCACAGATACGCAGTATTTT | CASSLRDVGTDTQYF
TRBJ2-1 | TRBV19 | - | TRBD1 | TGTGCCAGTAGTCTCGACAGGGTTGGATGGAATGAGCAGTTCTTC | CASSLDRVGWNEQFF
TRBJ2-5 | TRBV5-1 | - | TRBD2 | TGCGCCAGCAGCTTGACTAGCGGGAGTTCGGAGACCCAGTACTTC | CASSLTSGSSETQYF
TRBJ2-7 | TRBV28 | few | TRBD1 | TGTGCCAGCAGTGACCGGGACAGAGTTATCTACGAGCAGTACTTC | CASSDRDRVIYEQYF
TRBJ2-5 | TRBV12-3/TRBV12-4 | - | - | TGTGCCAGCAGCCCCCAGGGGGAGGCGGGAGAGACCCAGTACTTC | CASSPQGEAGETQYF
TRBJ1-5 | TRBV10-3 | few | - | TGTGCCATCAGTCCAGAGGGGGGCAATCAGCCCCAGCATTTT | CAISPEGGNQPQHF
TRBJ1-2 | TRBV12-3/TRBV12-4 | many | - | TGTGCCAGCAGTTTCTCACGGGGTGGCTACACCTTC | CASSFSRGGYTF
TRBJ1-2 | TRBV19 | - | - | TGTGCCAGTAGTCCCTCTGGGGCAAGCTATGGCTACACCTTC | CASSPSGASYGYTF
TRBJ1-2 | TRBV6-1 | - | - | TGTGCCAGCACCACCCGGACTCCACCTTATGGCTACACCTTC | CASTTRTPPYGYTF
TRBJ2-3 | TRBV5-1 | - | TRBD2 | TGCGCCAGCAGTATGAGGGGCCTAGCGGAACCCACAGATACGCAGTATTTT | CASSMRGLAEPTDTQYF
TRBJ2-3 | TRBV28 | few | - | TGTGCCAGCAGCCGTGGTCAGGCCCGGAGCACAGATACGCAGTATTTT | CASSRGQARSTDTQYF
TRBJ2-7 | TRBV7-8 | - | - | TGTGCCAGCAGCTTGAGCAGCTGGGAGCAGTACTTC | CASSLSSWEQYF